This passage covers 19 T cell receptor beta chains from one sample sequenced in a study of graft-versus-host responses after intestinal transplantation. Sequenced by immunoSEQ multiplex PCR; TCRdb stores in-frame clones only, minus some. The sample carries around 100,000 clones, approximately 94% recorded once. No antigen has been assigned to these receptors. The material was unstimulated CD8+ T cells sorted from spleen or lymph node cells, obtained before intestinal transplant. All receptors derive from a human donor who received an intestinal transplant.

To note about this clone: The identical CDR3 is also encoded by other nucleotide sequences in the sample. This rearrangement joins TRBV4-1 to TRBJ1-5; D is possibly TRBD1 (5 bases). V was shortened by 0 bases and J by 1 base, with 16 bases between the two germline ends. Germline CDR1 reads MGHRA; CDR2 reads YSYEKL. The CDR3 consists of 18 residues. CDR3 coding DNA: TGCGCCAGCAGCCAAGAATGGTGGCAGGGCCTAAGCAATCAGCCCCAGCATTTT. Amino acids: CASSQEWWQGLSNQPQHF.

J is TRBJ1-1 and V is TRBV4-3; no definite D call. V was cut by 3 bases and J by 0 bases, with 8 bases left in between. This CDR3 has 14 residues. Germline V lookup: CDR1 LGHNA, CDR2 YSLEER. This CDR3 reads CASSQVRMNTEAFF. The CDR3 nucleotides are TGCGCCAGCAGCCAGGTCAGAATGAACACTGAAGCTTTCTTT.

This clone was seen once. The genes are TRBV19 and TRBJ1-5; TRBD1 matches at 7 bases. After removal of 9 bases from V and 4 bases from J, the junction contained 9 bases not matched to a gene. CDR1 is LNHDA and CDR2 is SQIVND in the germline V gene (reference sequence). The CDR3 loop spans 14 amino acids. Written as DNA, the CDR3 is TGTGCCAGCAAACCAGGGGGTTTTAATCAGCCCCAGCATTTT. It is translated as CASKPGGFNQPQHF.

This CDR3 is CASGTGYNQPQHF. For the CDR3, the DNA is TGTGCCTCCGGGACAGGGTACAATCAGCCCCAGCATTTT. V and J are TRBV30 and TRBJ1-5; 9 bases line up with TRBD1. The CDR3 totals 13 residues. Trimming took 7 bases from V and 3 from J; bases not matched to a gene: 4. Germline CDR1 GTSNPN, CDR2 SVGIG (reference sequence).

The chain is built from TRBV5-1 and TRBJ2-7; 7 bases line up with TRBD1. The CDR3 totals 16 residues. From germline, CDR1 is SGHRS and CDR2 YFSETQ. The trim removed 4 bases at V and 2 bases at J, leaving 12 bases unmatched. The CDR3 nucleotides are TGCGCCAGCAGCCCGGATCTGGGGACAGTAACCTACGAGCAGTACTTC. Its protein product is CASSPDLGTVTYEQYF. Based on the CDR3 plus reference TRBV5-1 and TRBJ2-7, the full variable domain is KAGVTQTPRYLIKTRGQQVTLSCSPISGHRSVSWYQQTPGQGLQFLFEYFSETQRNKGNFPGRFSGRQFSNSRSEMNVSTLELGDSALYLCASSPDLGTVTYEQYFGPGTRLTVT.

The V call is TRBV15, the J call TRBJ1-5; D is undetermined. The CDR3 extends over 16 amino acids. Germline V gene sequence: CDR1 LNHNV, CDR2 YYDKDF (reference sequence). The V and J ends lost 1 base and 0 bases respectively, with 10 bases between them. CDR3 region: CATSRGSGVSNQPQHF. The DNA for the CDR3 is TGTGCCACCAGCAGAGGTTCGGGAGTTAGCAATCAGCCCCAGCATTTT. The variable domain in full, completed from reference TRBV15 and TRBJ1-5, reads DAMVIQNPRYQVTQFGKPVTLSCSQTLNHNVMYWYQQKSSQAPKLLFHYYDKDFNNEADTPDNFQSRRPNTSFCFLDIRSPGLGDTAMYLCATSRGSGVSNQPQHFGDGTRLSIL.

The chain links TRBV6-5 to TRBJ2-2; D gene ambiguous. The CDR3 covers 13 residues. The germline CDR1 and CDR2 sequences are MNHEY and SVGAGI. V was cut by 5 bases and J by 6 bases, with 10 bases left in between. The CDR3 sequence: CASSEVGPGELFF. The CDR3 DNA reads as TGTGCCAGCAGTGAGGTCGGACCCGGGGAGCTGTTTTTT.

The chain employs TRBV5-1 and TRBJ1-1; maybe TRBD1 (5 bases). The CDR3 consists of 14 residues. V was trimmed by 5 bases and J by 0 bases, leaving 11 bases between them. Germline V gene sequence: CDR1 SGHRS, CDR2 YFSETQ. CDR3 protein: CASRQWGMNTEAFF. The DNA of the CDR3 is TGCGCCAGCAGACAGTGGGGCATGAACACTGAAGCTTTCTTT. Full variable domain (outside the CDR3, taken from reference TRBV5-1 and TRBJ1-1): KAGVTQTPRYLIKTRGQQVTLSCSPISGHRSVSWYQQTPGQGLQFLFEYFSETQRNKGNFPGRFSGRQFSNSRSEMNVSTLELGDSALYLCASRQWGMNTEAFFGQGTRLTVV.

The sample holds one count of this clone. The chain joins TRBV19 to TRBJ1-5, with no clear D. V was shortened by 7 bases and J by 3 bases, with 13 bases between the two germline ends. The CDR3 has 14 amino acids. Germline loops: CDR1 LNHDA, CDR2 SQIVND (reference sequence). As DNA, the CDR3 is TGTGCCAGTAAGATTACGGGTTTCAATCAGCCCCAGCATTTT. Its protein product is CASKITGFNQPQHF.

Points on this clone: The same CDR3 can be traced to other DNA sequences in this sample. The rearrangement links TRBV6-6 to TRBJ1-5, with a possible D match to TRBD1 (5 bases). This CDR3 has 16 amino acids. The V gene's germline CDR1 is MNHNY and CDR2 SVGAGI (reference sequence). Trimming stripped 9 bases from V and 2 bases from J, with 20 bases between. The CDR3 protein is CARGTRGSGGNQPQHF. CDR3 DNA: TGTGCCAGGGGAACTAGGGGTTCAGGAGGCAATCAGCCCCAGCATTTT.

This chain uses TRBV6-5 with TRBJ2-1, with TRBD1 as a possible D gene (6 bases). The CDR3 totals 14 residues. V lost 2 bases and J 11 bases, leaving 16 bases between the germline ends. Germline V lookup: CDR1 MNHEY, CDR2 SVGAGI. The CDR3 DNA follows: TGTGCCAGCAGTTACGTGGCAGGGGAAGGAAAGCAGTTCTTC. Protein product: CASSYVAGEGKQFF.

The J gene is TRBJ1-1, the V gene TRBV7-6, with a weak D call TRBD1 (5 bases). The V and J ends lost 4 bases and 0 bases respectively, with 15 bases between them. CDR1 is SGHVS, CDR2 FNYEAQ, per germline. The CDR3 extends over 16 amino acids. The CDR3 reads CASSYLEQGVNTEAFF. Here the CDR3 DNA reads TGTGCCAGCAGCTACCTAGAGCAGGGAGTGAACACTGAAGCTTTCTTT.

The CDR3 spells CASREGVGLSYEQYF. The CDR3 bases are TGTGCCAGCAGGGAGGGTGTGGGTCTGTCCTACGAGCAGTACTTC. This chain joins TRBV27 and TRBJ2-7; TRBD2 is a possible D gene (6 bases). Germline V gene lookup returns CDR1 MNHEY and CDR2 SMNVEV (reference sequence). The CDR3 runs 15 residues. Trimming pared 6 bases from V and 1 base from J, leaving 16 bases between.

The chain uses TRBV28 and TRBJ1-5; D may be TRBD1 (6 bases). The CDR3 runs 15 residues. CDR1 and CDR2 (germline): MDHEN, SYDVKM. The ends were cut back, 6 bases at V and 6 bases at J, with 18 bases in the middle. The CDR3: CASSLHREESQPQHF. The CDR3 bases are TGTGCCAGCAGCCTACACAGGGAGGAATCTCAGCCCCAGCATTTT.

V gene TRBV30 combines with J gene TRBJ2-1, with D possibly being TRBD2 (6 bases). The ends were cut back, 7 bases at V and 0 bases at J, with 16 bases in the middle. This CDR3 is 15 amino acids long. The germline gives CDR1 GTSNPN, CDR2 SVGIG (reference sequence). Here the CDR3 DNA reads TGTGCCTTTACGGGACTCCTGAGCTCCTACAATGAGCAGTTCTTC. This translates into CAFTGLLSSYNEQFF.

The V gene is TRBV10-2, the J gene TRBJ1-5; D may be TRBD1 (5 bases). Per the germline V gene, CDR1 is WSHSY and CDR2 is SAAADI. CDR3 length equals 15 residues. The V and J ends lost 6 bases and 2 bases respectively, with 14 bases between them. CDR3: CASSVSPGGNQPQHF. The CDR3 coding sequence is TGCGCCAGCAGCGTATCACCGGGGGGCAATCAGCCCCAGCATTTT.

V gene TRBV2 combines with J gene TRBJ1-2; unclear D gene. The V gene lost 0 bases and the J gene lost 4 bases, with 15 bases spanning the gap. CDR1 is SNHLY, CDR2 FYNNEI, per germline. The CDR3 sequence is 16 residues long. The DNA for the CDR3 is TGTGCCAGCAGTGAAGCGCTTAAAGGTGGAATCTATGGCTACACCTTC. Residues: CASSEALKGGIYGYTF.

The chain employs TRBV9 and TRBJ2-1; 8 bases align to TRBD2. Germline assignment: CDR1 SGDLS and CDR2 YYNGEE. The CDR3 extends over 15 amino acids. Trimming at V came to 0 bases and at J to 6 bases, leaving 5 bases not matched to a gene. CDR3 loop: CASSVGGLGGNEQFF. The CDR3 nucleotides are TGTGCCAGCAGCGTAGGGGGACTAGGAGGCAATGAGCAGTTCTTC. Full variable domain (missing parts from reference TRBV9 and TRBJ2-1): DSGVTQTPKHLITATGQRVTLRCSPRSGDLSVYWYQQSLDQGLQFLIQYYNGEERAKGNILERFSAQQFPDLHSELNLSSLELGDSALYFCASSVGGLGGNEQFFGPGTRLTVL.

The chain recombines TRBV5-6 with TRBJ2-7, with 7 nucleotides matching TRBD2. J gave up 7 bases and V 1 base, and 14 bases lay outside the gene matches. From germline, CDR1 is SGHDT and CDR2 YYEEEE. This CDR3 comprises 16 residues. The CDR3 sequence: CASSLLPGRTPYEQYF. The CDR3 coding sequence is TGTGCCAGCAGCTTGCTCCCCGGGAGGACCCCTTATGAGCAGTACTTC. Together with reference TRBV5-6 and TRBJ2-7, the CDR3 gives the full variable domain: DAGVTQSPTHLIKTRGQQVTLRCSPKSGHDTVSWYQQALGQGPQFIFQYYEEEERQRGNFPDRFSGHQFPNYSSELNVNALLLGDSALYLCASSLLPGRTPYEQYFGPGTRLTVT.